The T cell receptor (beta chain) described here comes from a study of CD8 T cells in Susac syndrome. Random-hexamer reverse transcription was applied to about 0.45 to 1 ug RNA. TCRdb re-called the immunoSEQ multiplex PCR reads with MiXCR, one entry per CDR3 protein. The table includes nearly 25,000 distinct CDR3 sequences, 93% detected once. CDR1 and CDR2 from the germline V gene are SQVTM and ANQGSEA. This CDR3 has 13 amino acids. The V gene end was trimmed by 4 bases and the J gene end by 5 bases; junction bases not matched to a gene: 6. This receptor was identified in a human donor with Susac syndrome. The sequenced material came from CD8+ T cells from PBMCs. This rearrangement joins TRBV29-1 to TRBJ1-2, with TRBD1 matching 8 bases. Here the CDR3 DNA reads TGCAGCGTTGTGGGGGACAGGCCTTATGGCTACACCTTC. Its translation: CSVVGDRPYGYTF.